This passage covers 27 T cell receptor beta chains from one sample sequenced in a study of blood T cells in healthy people across ages. Through a sample-barcoded 5' primer and a J-beta primer mix, a second PCR was run for about 6 to 12 cycles. TCRdb called the 5' RACE reads again in MiXCR, with one record for every CDR3 protein. Of around 800,000 distinct CDR3 sequences in the sample, roughly 50% were seen once. The sample taken for sequencing was blood. These receptors were obtained from a man at least 80 years old in good health.

Only a few counts were recorded for this clonotype. The chain links TRBV28 to TRBJ2-4, with D perhaps matching TRBD1 or TRBD2 (5 bases each). The CDR3 spans 15 residues. V lost 1 base and J lost 7, with 14 bases in between. Germline V gene data show CDR1 as MDHEN and CDR2 as SYDVKM. In DNA, the CDR3 is TGTGCCAGCAGTTTATTGGGGACCGGTAGGAACATTCAGTACTTC. It encodes CASSLLGTGRNIQYF.

DNA for the CDR3: TGTGCCAGCAGCTACACGACAGGGGCCAACGTCCTGACTTTC. This codes for CASSYTTGANVLTF. The V call is TRBV11-2, the J call TRBJ2-6, with D unresolved. This CDR3 region has 14 residues. Trimming took 4 bases from V and 4 from J, leaving 8 bases between them. Germline CDR1 reads SGHAT; CDR2 reads FQNNGV.

This chain joins TRBV2 and TRBJ2-3; possibly TRBD2 for D (6 bases). Per germline, CDR1 SNHLY and CDR2 FYNNEI. Trimming removed 6 bases at V and 14 bases at J, with 18 bases between. CDR3 length: 12 residues. CDR3 nucleotide sequence: TGTGCCAGCAGGGGAGGACTAAGATACGCGTATTTT. This gives the protein CASRGGLRYAYF.

This clonotype has just one count. A much larger clone differs from this one at a single base, so this may be a read error. The rearrangement joins TRBV6-1 to TRBJ2-7, with D uncertain. Trimming left V 4 bases short and J 6 bases short, with 16 bases between. CDR1 is MNHNS, CDR2 SASEGT, per germline. The CDR3 loop spans 14 amino acids. In DNA form, the CDR3 reads TGTGCCAGCAGTGCGAGCAGTTTAACGGCCGAGCAGTACTTC. This translates into CASSASSLTAEQYF.

In its sample, this clonotype was seen a few times. The genes are TRBV7-9 and TRBJ2-6, with D maybe TRBD2 (5 bases). Trimming removed 6 bases from V and 1 base from J, with 22 bases in between. In germline, CDR1 is SEHNR, CDR2 FQNEAQ (reference sequence). The CDR3 has 19 amino acids. CDR3 amino acids: CASRPQFGVDESGANVLTF. CDR3 DNA sequence: TGTGCCAGCAGGCCGCAGTTCGGGGTAGATGAGTCTGGGGCCAACGTCCTGACTTTC.

The chain uses TRBV29-1 and TRBJ2-1; 8 bases are shared with TRBD2. The CDR3 contains 15 residues. CDR1 and CDR2 (germline): SQVTM, ANQGSEA. V gave up 4 bases and J gave up 0 bases; unmatched junction bases: 5. The CDR3 DNA reads TGCAGCGTTGGTCGTGCGGGAGGCTCCTACAATGAGCAGTTCTTC. Its translation: CSVGRAGGSYNEQFF.

This clonotype has more than one count but fewer than ten. The rearrangement uses TRBV20-1 and TRBJ2-5; tentatively, D is TRBD2 (6 bases). TRBJ2-7 matches the DNA end more closely, so the J call is doubtful. CDR3 length: 11 residues. From germline, CDR1 is DFQATT and CDR2 SNEGSKA (reference sequence). CDR3 sequence: CSGGKGNEQYF. Written as DNA, the CDR3 is TGCAGTGGCGGGAAAGGGAACGAGCAGTACTTC.

This clonotype was seen ten or more times. This rearrangement joins TRBV20-1 to TRBJ2-6; D gene uncertain. CDR1 and CDR2 (germline): DFQATT, SNEGSKA (reference sequence). This CDR3 spans 13 amino acids. Trimming removed 3 bases at V and 0 bases at J, with 3 bases between. The CDR3 region has the DNA TGCAGTGCTAGGGCCTCTGGGGCCAACGTCCTGACTTTC. Protein sequence: CSARASGANVLTF.

The rearrangement uses TRBV6-6 and TRBJ2-2; D not resolved. V lost 1 base and J lost 7, with 4 bases in between. The CDR3 is 12 amino acids. The germline CDR1 and CDR2 sequences are MNHNY and SVGAGI (reference sequence). Written as DNA, the CDR3 is TGTGCCAGCAGTTACTGGGGCGGGGAGCTGTTTTTT. Its translation is CASSYWGGELFF.

This clonotype was counted ten times or more. CDR3 nucleotides: TGCAGTGCTCGTCGGAGCTCCTACGAGCAGTACTTC. Encoded protein: CSARRSSYEQYF. The V and J genes are TRBV20-1 and TRBJ2-7; unclear D gene. Trimming cost V 5 bases and J 0 bases, with 8 bases left between them. CDR1 and CDR2 (germline): DFQATT, SNEGSKA (reference sequence). This CDR3 comprises 12 residues.

This clonotype was seen a handful of times. The chain is built from TRBV28 and TRBJ2-7; possibly TRBD1 for D (6 bases). The end of the DNA fits TRBJ2-5 better, so the J call may be wrong. Germline lookup yields CDR1 MDHEN and CDR2 SYDVKM. The CDR3 consists of 13 residues. The CDR3 sequence: CASRPQGAVTQYF. The CDR3, as DNA: TGTGCCAGCAGACCACAGGGTGCGGTGACCCAGTACTTC.

Only a few counts were recorded for this clonotype. This sequence joins TRBV12-3 or TRBV12-4 and TRBJ1-2, with D maybe TRBD1 (6 bases). Trimming cost V 4 bases and J 4 bases, with 10 bases left between them. The CDR3 spans 13 residues. The CDR3 sequence: CASSSSTGYGYTF. Here the CDR3 DNA reads TGTGCCAGCAGTTCCTCGACAGGCTATGGCTACACCTTC.

The V call is TRBV10-2, the J call TRBJ2-4, with TRBD1 matching 8 bases. The last part of the DNA fits TRBJ2-7 better; the J call may be wrong. The germline CDR1 and CDR2 sequences are WSHSY and SAAADI. The CDR3 consists of 14 residues. The CDR3 loop is CASSPGTGADEQYF. DNA of the CDR3: TGCGCCAGCAGCCCCGGGACAGGAGCCGACGAGCAGTACTTC.

The gene calls are TRBV3-1 and TRBJ2-1; tentative D call: TRBD2 (7 bases). Germline V gives CDR1 LGHDT, CDR2 YNNKEL (reference sequence). The ends were cut back, 2 bases at V and 9 bases at J, with 11 bases in the middle. This CDR3 spans 13 amino acids. The CDR3 is CASSQWGGAEQFF. DNA for the CDR3: TGTGCCAGCAGCCAATGGGGGGGCGCTGAGCAGTTCTTC.

In this sample, this clonotype turned up many times. The chain uses TRBV20-1 and TRBJ2-7; 9 bases are shared with TRBD1. CDR1 is DFQATT, CDR2 SNEGSKA, per germline (reference sequence). Germline trimming cut 7 bases from V and 4 bases from J; bases unmatched to any gene: 11. The CDR3 runs 14 residues. The CDR3 protein is CSVRAPTGGYEQYF. The CDR3 region has the DNA TGCAGTGTCAGAGCGCCGACAGGGGGGTACGAGCAGTACTTC.

The chain combines TRBV20-1 with TRBJ1-2; a possible D gene is TRBD1 (5 bases). V dropped 0 bases and J dropped 3 bases, with 14 bases sitting between them. Per the germline V gene, CDR1 is DFQATT and CDR2 is SNEGSKA (reference sequence). This CDR3 is 15 amino acids long. The chain's CDR3 is CSARDSRAFYYGYTF. CDR3 bases: TGCAGTGCTAGAGATAGCAGGGCCTTCTACTATGGCTACACCTTC.

The chain combines TRBV6-6 with TRBJ1-2; 8 nucleotides line up with TRBD1. Germline loops: CDR1 MNHNY, CDR2 SVGAGI (reference sequence). Trimming removed 5 bases from V and 6 bases from J; junction bases left unmatched: 11. The CDR3 covers 15 residues. DNA of the CDR3: TGTGCCAGCAGTAACGACAGGGGAGCCCTTAATGGCTACACCTTC. Its translation: CASSNDRGALNGYTF.

V is TRBV10-3 and J is TRBJ2-1, with TRBD2 as a possible D gene (5 bases). The V gene lost 10 bases and the J gene lost 14 bases, with 18 bases spanning the gap. Germline values: CDR1 ENHRY, CDR2 SYGVKD. The CDR3 has 11 residues. CDR3 loop: CATSQEGREFF. Here the CDR3 DNA reads TGTGCCACCTCCCAAGAGGGTCGAGAGTTCTTC.

The CDR3 sequence is CASSYRKGAAADTQYF. CDR3 sequence (DNA): TGTGCCAGCAGTTACAGGAAGGGGGCAGCGGCAGATACGCAGTATTTT. This rearrangement joins TRBV6-5 to TRBJ2-3; 7 nucleotides line up with TRBD1. The CDR3 length is 16 residues. In germline, CDR1 is MNHEY, CDR2 SVGAGI. Trimming removed 2 bases from V and 4 bases from J; junction bases left unmatched: 9.

This clonotype has only one observation. The V and J genes are TRBV7-8 and TRBJ2-7, with 7 bases lining up with TRBD1. CDR1 and CDR2 (germline): SGHVS, FQNEAQ. With 5 bases clipped from V and 0 bases from J, the junction kept 10 bases outside the gene matches. The CDR3 runs to 16 residues. CDR3 nucleotides: TGTGCCAGCAGCCGCAGAACAGGGGATCGCTCCTACGAGCAGTACTTC. Translated: CASSRRTGDRSYEQYF.

The chain couples TRBV5-5 to TRBJ2-2; tentative D call: TRBD1 (5 bases). CDR3 length equals 15 residues. The germline V gene has CDR1 SGHKS and CDR2 YYEKEE (reference sequence). The V gene lost 3 bases and the J gene lost 4 bases, with 13 bases spanning the gap. As DNA, the CDR3 is TGTGCCAGCAGCTCCAGGGCCCCGGGCACCGGGGAGCTGTTTTTT. Its translation: CASSSRAPGTGELFF.

This sequence joins TRBV20-1 and TRBJ2-1, with D perhaps matching TRBD2 (6 bases). The CDR3 has 14 residues. Germline V CDR1 and CDR2: DFQATT, SNEGSKA (reference sequence). The ends were cut back, 6 bases at V and 6 bases at J, with 18 bases in the middle. CDR3 in amino acids: CSAPTSKRPNEQFF. In DNA form, the CDR3 reads TGCAGTGCCCCAACTAGCAAACGACCCAATGAGCAGTTCTTC.

V usage is TRBV20-1 and J usage is TRBJ2-3; D gene uncertain. CDR1 is DFQATT and CDR2 is SNEGSKA in the germline V gene (reference sequence). This CDR3 has 12 residues. The V and J ends lost 7 bases and 0 bases respectively, with 8 bases between them. CDR3 DNA sequence: TGCAGTGAACTCACTAGCACAGATACGCAGTATTTT. It specifies CSELTSTDTQYF.

The CDR3 DNA follows: TGTGCCAGCAGTGAAGTGTATAACACTGAAGCTTTCTTT. Protein product: CASSEVYNTEAFF. The chain carries TRBV25-1 and TRBJ1-1; D unclear. Trimming removed 2 bases at V and 2 bases at J, with 6 bases between. The CDR3 is 13 residues long. Per germline, CDR1 MGHDK and CDR2 SYGVNS.

The rearrangement links TRBV27 to TRBJ1-2; a weak D match, TRBD1 (6 bases). CDR1 and CDR2 from the germline V gene are MNHEY and SMNVEV (reference sequence). The CDR3 extends over 13 amino acids. V was clipped by 5 bases and J by 6 bases, with 13 bases between them. The CDR3 nucleotides read TGTGCCAGCAGTCCGACGACAGGCGATGGCTACACCTTC. Amino acid sequence: CASSPTTGDGYTF.

The chain is built from TRBV7-9 and TRBJ1-6; TRBD1 is a possible D gene (6 bases). The CDR3 extends over 15 amino acids. Germline lookup yields CDR1 SEHNR and CDR2 FQNEAQ (reference sequence). Deletions cut 3 bases from V and 9 bases from J, with 15 bases between. DNA of the CDR3: TGTGCCAGCAGCTTCGCAACAGGGATAGGTTCACCCCTCCACTTT. Protein: CASSFATGIGSPLHF.

The chain couples TRBV7-2 to TRBJ2-3; 12 bases align to TRBD2. V shed 4 bases, J shed 3 bases, and the junction held 5 bases outside the gene matches. Germline CDR1 SGHTA, CDR2 FQGNSA. The CDR3 contains 16 residues. The CDR3 DNA follows: TGTGCCAGCAGCTCCGGACTAGCGGGAAAGACAGATACGCAGTATTTT. It is translated as CASSSGLAGKTDTQYF. Together with reference TRBV7-2 and TRBJ2-3, the CDR3 gives the full variable domain: GAGVSQSPSNKVTEKGKDVELRCDPISGHTALYWYRQSLGQGLEFLIYFQGNSAPDKSGLPSDRFSAERTGGSVSTLTIQRTQQEDSAVYLCASSSGLAGKTDTQYFGPGTRLTVL.